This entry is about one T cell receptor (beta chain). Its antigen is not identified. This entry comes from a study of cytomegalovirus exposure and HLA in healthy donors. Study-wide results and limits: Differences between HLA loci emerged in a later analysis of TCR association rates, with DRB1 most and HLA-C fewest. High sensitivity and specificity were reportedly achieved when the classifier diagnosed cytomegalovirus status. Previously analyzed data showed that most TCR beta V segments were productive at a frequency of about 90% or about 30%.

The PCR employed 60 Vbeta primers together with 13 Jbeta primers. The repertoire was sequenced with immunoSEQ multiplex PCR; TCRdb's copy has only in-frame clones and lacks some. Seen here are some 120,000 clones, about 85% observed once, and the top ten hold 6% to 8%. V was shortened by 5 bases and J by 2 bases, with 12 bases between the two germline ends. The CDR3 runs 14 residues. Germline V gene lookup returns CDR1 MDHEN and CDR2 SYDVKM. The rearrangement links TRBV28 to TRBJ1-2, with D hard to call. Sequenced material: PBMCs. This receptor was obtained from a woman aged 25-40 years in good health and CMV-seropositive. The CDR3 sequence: CASSPTPENYGYTF. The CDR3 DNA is TGTGCCAGCAGTCCCACACCGGAGAACTATGGCTACACCTTC.